The text below deals with one T cell receptor beta chain. The antigen is unknown. In germline, CDR1 is SGDLS, CDR2 YYNGEE. With V trimmed by 1 base and J by 2 bases, 6 bases remained unmatched. The CDR3 has 16 residues. The source of the sample is a study of cytotoxic CD8 clonotypes in ibrutinib-treated CLL. The study's findings and limits: The clonality went up when patients responded to ibrutinib and dropped back toward baseline at progression. Researchers report that baseline clonality outpaced age-matched healthy donors and tracked circulating CD8+ T-cell counts. Rare overall, public clonotypes shrank or held steady under therapy.

Generated by immunoSEQ multiplex PCR, the TCRdb table keeps only in-frame clones and is missing some. The sample has about 270,000 clones, approximately 76% seen once. V usage is TRBV9 and J usage is TRBJ1-3; 7 bases agree with TRBD1. The TCR sequence derives from a human donor with chronic lymphocytic leukemia. The specimen was PBMCs, collected at disease progression, from a patient treated with ibrutinib. CDR3 nucleotides: TGTGCCAGCAGCGTAAGGGGGCCCGGGCCTGGAAACACCATATATTTT. Translated, it gives CASSVRGPGPGNTIYF.